This TCR beta chain appears in the sequencing data of a study of blood T cell repertoires in COVID-19. Overall study: The United States, Italy and Spain provided the acute and convalescent COVID-19 samples. The cDNA or gDNA used as material had been derived from T cells, B-cell-depleted T cells, or PBMCs.

In the authors' methods: Estimation of nucleated cell counts relied on the amplification of reference gene primers. Clones were read by immunoSEQ multiplex PCR, and TCRdb kept only the in-frame ones, dropping some. V and J calls and clone size are given by that table; D and trimming were obtained from the DNA. This table has a few hundred thousand clones, 75% to 90% appearing once. The CDR3 has 18 residues. Germline V gene sequence: CDR1 LNHDA, CDR2 SQIVND (reference sequence). V was pared by 7 bases and J by 4 bases, with 26 bases between. The receptor was derived from a man aged 25 to 40 with acute or convalescent COVID-19. The specimen sequenced was peripheral blood. The J gene is TRBJ1-5, the V gene TRBV19; TRBD1 is a possible D gene (5 bases). The CDR3 here is CASTKRGGREVVNQPQHF. CDR3 sequence (DNA): TGTGCCAGTACCAAGCGGGGGGGAAGGGAAGTCGTAAATCAGCCCCAGCATTTT. Variable domain in full (rest from reference TRBV19 and TRBJ1-5): DGGITQSPKYLFRKEGQNVTLSCEQNLNHDAMYWYRQDPGQGLRLIYYSQIVNDFQKGDIAEGYSVSREKKESFPLTVTSAQKNPTAFYLCASTKRGGREVVNQPQHFGDGTRLSIL.